This T cell receptor (beta chain) was retrieved from a study of blood T cell repertoires in COVID-19. Germline values: CDR1 MNHNS, CDR2 SASEGT. Trimming shortened V by 5 bases and J by 1 base, and 5 bases separated the two germline ends. The CDR3 is 12 residues long. Sequencing was performed with immunoSEQ multiplex PCR; in TCRdb, only in-frame clones are kept and a portion is missing. The sample lists approximately 300,000 clones; about 88% were seen once. V usage is TRBV6-1 and J usage is TRBJ1-1; D gene unclear. Sequenced input: PBMCs or T cells enriched from blood (not recorded which). The TCR comes from a man between 60 and 75 years old who had recovered from COVID-19. Here the CDR3 reads CASSSGNTEAFF. The DNA of the CDR3 is TGTGCCAGCAGTTCAGGGAACACTGAAGCTTTCTTT.